The 26 T cell receptor beta chains listed next were all sequenced from one sample in a study of T cell responses to AZD1222 COVID-19 vaccine. Using immunoSEQ multiplex PCR, the repertoire was profiled, and TCRdb retains in-frame clones only, with some absent. The profile shows 150,000 or so clones, 90% of them singletons. The sample here was peripheral blood, taken 28 days after the second AZD1222 dose. The source is an adult who received the AZD1222 COVID-19 vaccine.

This clone was counted a single time. The chain links TRBV28 to TRBJ1-2; TRBD1 is a possible D gene (5 bases). CDR3 length: 13 residues. The germline V gene encodes CDR1 MDHEN and CDR2 SYDVKM. V was trimmed by 11 bases and J by 5 bases, leaving 18 bases between them. The CDR3 nucleotides are TGTGCCGCCTTAGACAGAGGAATATATGGCTACACCTTC. Its translation is CAALDRGIYGYTF.

The CDR3 region has the DNA TGTGCCAGCAGTGTCAATTTTATAGCAACTAATGAAAAACTGTTTTTT. The encoded protein is CASSVNFIATNEKLFF. The chain combines TRBV6-1 with TRBJ1-4; D is unresolved. Between the trimmed V and J ends, which lost 4 bases and 0 bases, there was a span of 12 bases. The CDR3 loop spans 16 amino acids. Germline V CDR1 and CDR2: MNHNS, SASEGT.

This sequence joins TRBV27 and TRBJ1-1, with D perhaps matching TRBD1 (5 bases). Germline V lookup: CDR1 MNHEY, CDR2 SMNVEV (reference sequence). V lost 5 bases, J lost 0 bases, and 16 bases lay in between. CDR3 length equals 16 residues. The CDR3 nucleotides read TGTGCCAGCAGTCTCCGGGGCACACCTATGAACACTGAAGCTTTCTTT. Residues: CASSLRGTPMNTEAFF.

In its sample, this clone was seen a few times. This chain links TRBV11-3 with TRBJ2-1; tentatively, D is TRBD1 or TRBD2 (5 bases each). Trimming removed 5 bases from V and 3 bases from J, with 26 bases in between. This CDR3 is 19 amino acids long. Germline values: CDR1 SGHNT, CDR2 YENEEA. CDR3: CASSPLLRGSLRHYNEQFF. The CDR3 region has the DNA TGTGCCAGCAGCCCCTTATTGAGGGGTAGTTTGCGACACTACAATGAGCAGTTCTTC.

CDR3 bases: TGTGCCAGCAGCTCGTATCCTAGCGGGAGCGGGGGCACAGATACGCAGTATTTT. Translating it yields CASSSYPSGSGGTDTQYF. This chain joins TRBV7-2 and TRBJ2-3, with 10 bases aligning to TRBD2. There are 18 residues in the CDR3. V lost 4 bases, J lost 1 base, and 11 bases stayed unmatched. Germline-derived CDR1 and CDR2 are SGHTA and FQGNSA.

The V and J genes are TRBV20-1 and TRBJ2-2; D call uncertain. The CDR3 length is 11 residues. The germline gives CDR1 DFQATT, CDR2 SNEGSKA (reference sequence). V dropped 5 bases and J dropped 6 bases, with 7 bases sitting between them. This CDR3 is CSAPQSGELFF. The CDR3 nucleotides are TGCAGTGCTCCTCAGTCCGGGGAGCTGTTTTTT.

J is TRBJ1-3 and V is TRBV3-1 (or the pseudogene TRBV3-2); D gene ambiguous. Germline CDR1 reads LGHDT; CDR2 reads YNNKEL (reference sequence). V was shortened by 4 bases and J by 3 bases, with 4 bases between the two germline ends. This CDR3 has 12 amino acids. This chain's CDR3 is CASSPSGNTIYF. In DNA form, the CDR3 reads TGTGCCAGCAGCCCCAGTGGAAACACCATATATTTT.

A few counts support this clone. CDR3 nucleotides: TGTGCCATCGGCCGGGGGATGGACACTGAAGCTTTCTTT. This sequence encodes CAIGRGMDTEAFF. This chain connects TRBV7-9 to TRBJ1-1; D is possibly TRBD1 (5 bases). The CDR3 length is 13 residues. The germline CDR1 and CDR2 sequences are SEHNR and FQNEAQ (reference sequence). Trimming removed 10 bases from V and 3 bases from J, with 15 bases in between. Filled out from reference TRBV7-9 and TRBJ1-1, the complete variable domain reads DTGVSQNPRHKITKRGQNVTFRCDPISEHNRLYWYRQTLGQGPEFLTYFQNEAQLEKSRLLSDRFSAERPKGSFSTLEIQRTEQGDSAMYLCAIGRGMDTEAFFGQGTRLTVV.

V gene TRBV7-3 combines with J gene TRBJ2-1; 8 bases match TRBD2. Germline V lookup: CDR1 SGHTA, CDR2 FQGTGA. The V gene end was trimmed by 5 bases and the J gene end by 5 bases; junction bases not matched to a gene: 2. This CDR3 comprises 13 residues. The DNA of the CDR3 is TGTGCCAGCAGCGTACTAGCGGACAATGAGCAGTTCTTC. Translating it yields CASSVLADNEQFF.

The V gene is TRBV6-4, the J gene TRBJ1-2; perhaps TRBD1 as D (6 bases). V lost 2 bases to trimming and J lost 7 bases, with 17 bases between them. This CDR3 spans 15 amino acids. In germline, CDR1 is MRHNA, CDR2 SNTAGT. The chain's CDR3 is CASSDLTGPTRGYTF. The CDR3 DNA reads as TGTGCCAGCAGTGACCTGACAGGTCCCACTCGTGGCTACACCTTC.

The chain uses TRBV10-3 and TRBJ1-2; the D gene is possibly TRBD1 (6 bases). Trimming took 3 bases from V and 7 from J, leaving 24 bases between them. CDR3 length equals 17 residues. CDR1 is ENHRY and CDR2 is SYGVKD in the germline V gene. The CDR3 DNA sequence: TGTGCCATCAGTGATTCGGGCAGGGGATCTTTCATAGGTGGCTACACCTTC. This codes for CAISDSGRGSFIGGYTF.

J is TRBJ2-1 and V is TRBV19; D may be TRBD1 (5 bases). This CDR3 has 15 amino acids. Trimming took 7 bases from V and 3 from J, leaving 16 bases between them. The germline CDR1 and CDR2 sequences are LNHDA and SQIVND (reference sequence). The CDR3 spells CASTGSRTSYNEQFF. In nucleotides, the CDR3 is TGTGCCAGTACGGGTTCGCGGACAAGCTACAATGAGCAGTTCTTC.

J is TRBJ1-4 and V is TRBV28, with 11 bases matching TRBD1. The CDR3 loop spans 15 amino acids. Per the germline V gene, CDR1 is MDHEN and CDR2 is SYDVKM. V dropped 5 bases and J dropped 7; count of bases not matched to a gene: 6. DNA of the CDR3: TGTGCCAGCAGTGTATCCGGGACAGGGGGTGAAAAACTGTTTTTT. It translates to CASSVSGTGGEKLFF.

The rearrangement links TRBV19 to TRBJ2-2; D ambiguous. Germline V gene data show CDR1 as LNHDA and CDR2 as SQIVND (reference sequence). This CDR3 spans 16 amino acids. V dropped 6 bases and J dropped 4 bases, with 18 bases sitting between them. This chain's CDR3 is CASSGFVPMRTGELFF. DNA for the CDR3: TGTGCCAGTAGCGGGTTTGTTCCGATGCGCACCGGGGAGCTGTTTTTT.

This chain joins TRBV4-1 and TRBJ1-4, with D tentatively TRBD1 (6 bases). There are 15 residues in the CDR3. V lost 3 bases and J lost 4, with 12 bases in between. The germline V gene encodes CDR1 MGHRA and CDR2 YSYEKL. The CDR3 sequence: CASSQNGQYNEKLFF. The CDR3 DNA sequence: TGCGCCAGCAGCCAGAACGGACAGTATAATGAAAAACTGTTTTTT.

The rearrangement links TRBV6-5 to TRBJ1-5; D call uncertain. This CDR3 contains 13 residues. The germline V gene has CDR1 MNHEY and CDR2 SVGAGI. V lost 5 bases and J 4 bases, leaving 9 bases between the germline ends. CDR3 amino acids: CASSPNYNQPQHF. CDR3 nucleotides: TGTGCCAGCAGTCCGAACTATAATCAGCCCCAGCATTTT.

The chain links TRBV9 to TRBJ2-3, with D tentatively TRBD1 or TRBD2 (6 bases each). The V gene lost 3 bases and the J gene lost 3 bases, with 20 bases spanning the gap. There are 17 residues in the CDR3. Germline CDR1 and CDR2: SGDLS and YYNGEE. The CDR3 spells CASSAGQTSSRTDTQYF. CDR3 nucleotides: TGTGCCAGCAGCGCAGGACAGACTAGTAGTCGGACAGATACGCAGTATTTT.

The CDR3 bases are TGTGCCAGCACCCCCGCGGGAAGTAACTATGGCTACACCTTC. This sequence encodes CASTPAGSNYGYTF. This chain connects TRBV28 to TRBJ1-2; D is unresolved. CDR3 length equals 14 residues. V was pared by 7 bases and J by 1 base, with 13 bases between. Germline assignment: CDR1 MDHEN and CDR2 SYDVKM.

The CDR3 loop is CAWSLAGGNQPQHF. The CDR3 DNA follows: TGTGCCTGGAGTTTGGCAGGGGGCAATCAGCCCCAGCATTTT. This sequence joins TRBV30 and TRBJ1-5; TRBD1 is a possible D gene (6 bases). The CDR3 spans 14 residues. V was pared by 2 bases and J by 2 bases, with 10 bases between. Germline V gene sequence: CDR1 GTSNPN, CDR2 SVGIG (reference sequence).

This clone has only one observation. The J gene is TRBJ1-2, the V gene TRBV28; D remains unclear. Between the trimmed V and J ends, which lost 7 bases and 3 bases, there was a span of 24 bases. The CDR3 runs to 17 residues. CDR1 is MDHEN and CDR2 is SYDVKM in the germline V gene. The CDR3 protein is CASTPLTGFANDYGYTF. The CDR3, as DNA: TGTGCCAGCACCCCCTTAACGGGGTTTGCGAATGACTATGGCTACACCTTC.

The sample holds one count of this clone. This chain links TRBV7-2 with TRBJ2-3; D gene unclear. CDR1 is SGHTA, CDR2 FQGNSA, per germline. There are 14 residues in the CDR3. V lost 2 bases and J 2 bases, leaving 8 bases between the germline ends. The CDR3 DNA sequence: TGTGCCAGCAGCTTAAAACCTTTCACAGATACGCAGTATTTT. It encodes CASSLKPFTDTQYF.

The chain couples TRBV2 to TRBJ1-4, with D possibly being TRBD1 (5 bases). Germline CDR1 reads SNHLY; CDR2 reads FYNNEI. CDR3 size: 13 residues. V was pared by 8 bases and J by 5 bases, with 12 bases between. CDR3 amino acids: CASVETVNEKLFF. The CDR3 DNA sequence: TGTGCCAGCGTTGAGACAGTAAATGAAAAACTGTTTTTT.

V and J are TRBV19 and TRBJ2-2; tentatively, D is TRBD1 (5 bases). The germline V and J ends were trimmed by 8 bases and 1 base, with 11 bases remaining between them. Germline-derived CDR1 and CDR2 are LNHDA and SQIVND (reference sequence). The CDR3 extends over 14 amino acids. CDR3 coding DNA: TGTGCCAGTCGGAGTACAGGGAACACCGGGGAGCTGTTTTTT. Its protein is CASRSTGNTGELFF.

The chain recombines TRBV15 with TRBJ2-6; D might be TRBD1 or TRBD2, each matching 5 bases. This CDR3 has 15 amino acids. V was trimmed by 0 bases and J by 9 bases, leaving 12 bases between them. Looked up from germline, CDR1 is LNHNV and CDR2 is YYDKDF (reference sequence). The CDR3 DNA sequence: TGTGCCACCAGCAGAGATATAGGGACCAACAACGTCCTGACTTTC. Protein sequence: CATSRDIGTNNVLTF.

The chain employs TRBV4-1 and TRBJ2-1; 9 positions agree with TRBD1. CDR1 and CDR2 (germline): MGHRA, YSYEKL. V trimming: 4 bases; J trimming: 4 bases; junction bases outside the gene matches: 5. This CDR3 has 15 residues. The CDR3 nucleotides read TGCGCCAGCAGCCCCGGGACAGGGTATTACAATGAGCAGTTCTTC. It translates to CASSPGTGYYNEQFF.

The V and J genes are TRBV19 and TRBJ2-3; no clear D gene. The CDR3 sequence is 14 residues long. The germline V gene has CDR1 LNHDA and CDR2 SQIVND (reference sequence). V dropped 4 bases and J dropped 2 bases, with 10 bases sitting between them. For the CDR3, the DNA is TGTGCCAGTAGTAGCGATCGTAACACAGATACGCAGTATTTT. Translated: CASSSDRNTDTQYF. The entire variable domain, with the rest obtained from reference TRBV19 and TRBJ2-3, is as follows: DGGITQSPKYLFRKEGQNVTLSCEQNLNHDAMYWYRQDPGQGLRLIYYSQIVNDFQKGDIAEGYSVSREKKESFPLTVTSAQKNPTAFYLCASSSDRNTDTQYFGPGTRLTVL.